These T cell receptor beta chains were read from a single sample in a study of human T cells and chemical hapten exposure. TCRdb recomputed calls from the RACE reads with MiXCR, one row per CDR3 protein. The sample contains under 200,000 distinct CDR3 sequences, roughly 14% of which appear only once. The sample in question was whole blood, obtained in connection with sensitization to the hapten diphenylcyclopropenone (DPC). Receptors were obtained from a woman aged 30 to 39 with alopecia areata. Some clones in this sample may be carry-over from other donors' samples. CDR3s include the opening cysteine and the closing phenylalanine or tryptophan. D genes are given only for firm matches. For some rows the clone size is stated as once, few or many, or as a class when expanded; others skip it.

CDR3nt: TGCAGCGTCGGGGGACAGCCGCAGTACTTC
CDR3aa: CSVGGQPQYF
j_gene: TRBJ2-7
v_gene: TRBV29-1
abundance: few
d_gene: .

CDR3nt: TGTGCCAGCAGCCAAGTGCGGGGGGTCGGGACTGAAGCTTTCTTT
CDR3aa: CASSQVRGVGTEAFF
j_gene: TRBJ1-1
v_gene: TRBV4-2
abundance: .
d_gene: .

CDR3nt: TGTGCCAGCAGCCGGGGGACTAACTATGGCTACACCTTC
CDR3aa: CASSRGTNYGYTF
j_gene: TRBJ1-2
v_gene: TRBV12-3/TRBV12-4
abundance: few
d_gene: .

CDR3nt: TGTGCCAGCAGCCGACAGAGCAATGAAAAACTGTTTTTT
CDR3aa: CASSRQSNEKLFF
j_gene: TRBJ1-4
v_gene: TRBV7-9
abundance: .
d_gene: .

CDR3nt: TGTGCCAGTAGTATGTGGTCCGAAATACTCTCTGGAAACACCATATATTTT
CDR3aa: CASSMWSEILSGNTIYF
j_gene: TRBJ1-3
v_gene: TRBV19
abundance: few
d_gene: .

CDR3nt: TGTGCCACCGGCGGGAGCACCGGGGAGCTGTTTTTT
CDR3aa: CATGGSTGELFF
j_gene: TRBJ2-2
v_gene: TRBV24-1
abundance: .
d_gene: TRBD2

CDR3nt: TGTGCCAGCAGTGAACTGACTAGCGGACTGGCCGGGGAGCTGTTTTTT
CDR3aa: CASSELTSGLAGELFF
j_gene: TRBJ2-2
v_gene: TRBV2
abundance: few
d_gene: TRBD2

CDR3nt: TGCAGCGGCGGGACAGGGGAGACTGAGCAGTTCTTC
CDR3aa: CSGGTGETEQFF
j_gene: TRBJ2-1
v_gene: TRBV29-1
abundance: medium-sized
d_gene: TRBD1

CDR3nt: TGTGCCAGCAGCCTTGACAGGGGGCGCTCCTACGAGCAGTACTTC
CDR3aa: CASSLDRGRSYEQYF
j_gene: TRBJ2-7
v_gene: TRBV7-2
abundance: few
d_gene: TRBD1

CDR3nt: TGCAGCGTTGAAATGGGGGGAGCGGTATCTAGCACAGATACGCAGTATTTT
CDR3aa: CSVEMGGAVSSTDTQYF
j_gene: TRBJ2-3
v_gene: TRBV29-1
abundance: .
d_gene: .

CDR3nt: TGCAGTGCCCCGTTGACCTACGAGCAGTACTTC
CDR3aa: CSAPLTYEQYF
j_gene: TRBJ2-7
v_gene: TRBV20-1
abundance: .
d_gene: .

CDR3nt: TGTGCCATTCAACAGGGGGCGACAGATACGCAGTATTTT
CDR3aa: CAIQQGATDTQYF
j_gene: TRBJ2-3
v_gene: TRBV7-9
abundance: few
d_gene: TRBD1

CDR3nt: TGTGCCAGCAGCTCCGACAGCTATTACGAGCAGTACTTC
CDR3aa: CASSSDSYYEQYF
j_gene: TRBJ2-7
v_gene: TRBV11-2
abundance: .
d_gene: .

CDR3nt: TGCGCCAGCAGTTTAGCGGGGTACTCCTACAATGAGCAGTTCTTC
CDR3aa: CASSLAGYSYNEQFF
j_gene: TRBJ2-1
v_gene: TRBV5-1
abundance: .
d_gene: TRBD2

CDR3nt: TGCAGTGCTACGGCACCTCTAGCGGTCACAGATACGCAGTATTTT
CDR3aa: CSATAPLAVTDTQYF
j_gene: TRBJ2-3
v_gene: TRBV20-1
abundance: few
d_gene: TRBD2

CDR3nt: TGCGCCAGCAGCCAAGGGGGCGGTTACGAGCAGTACTTC
CDR3aa: CASSQGGGYEQYF
j_gene: TRBJ2-7
v_gene: TRBV4-3
abundance: many
d_gene: .

CDR3nt: TGCAGTGCTAGACCTACAGGGGTGGACACTGAAGCTTTCTTT
CDR3aa: CSARPTGVDTEAFF
j_gene: TRBJ1-1
v_gene: TRBV20-1
abundance: few
d_gene: TRBD1

CDR3nt: TGTGCCAGCAGCCGGGCGGCCCAGGAAGGGTACGAGCAGTACTTC
CDR3aa: CASSRAAQEGYEQYF
j_gene: TRBJ2-7
v_gene: TRBV5-5
abundance: many
d_gene: .

CDR3nt: TGTGCCAGCAGTTCCGGGGGACCGACTATAGAGACCCAGTACTTC
CDR3aa: CASSSGGPTIETQYF
j_gene: TRBJ2-5
v_gene: TRBV28
abundance: .
d_gene: .

CDR3nt: TGTGCCAGCAGCAGAAACGGGATCGGGGACAATGAGCAGTTCTTC
CDR3aa: CASSRNGIGDNEQFF
j_gene: TRBJ2-1
v_gene: TRBV6-1
abundance: .
d_gene: .

CDR3nt: TGCAGTGCCTCAAACCCCGGTGGCTATAATTCACCCCTCCACTTT
CDR3aa: CSASNPGGYNSPLHF
j_gene: TRBJ1-6
v_gene: TRBV20-1
abundance: few
d_gene: .